The text below deals with one T cell receptor (beta chain). This specimen belongs to a study of T cells in Graves' hyperthyroidism and ophthalmopathy. CDR1 is SQVTM, CDR2 ANQGSEA, per germline. The CDR3 contains 17 residues. V shed 6 bases and J 0 bases; nucleotides not matched to a gene: 13. Using RNA transcripts as the source, TCR beta CDR3 regions were amplified. With the HTBI primer set, the TCR CDR3 went through a first round of RT-PCR. TCRdb used MiXCR to reprocess the multiplex PCR reads, holding one entry per CDR3 protein. The profile shows 500,000 to 800,000 distinct CDR3 sequences, over 40% of them singletons.

This chain links TRBV29-1 with TRBJ2-7; 11 bases align to TRBD2. This receptor was identified in an adult man with Graves' disease, either hyperthyroidism or ophthalmopathy (not recorded which). The source material was peripheral blood or thyroid tissue (not recorded which). The CDR3 DNA is TGCAGCGTGCCGTCGACGACTAGCGGGACGCGCTCCTACGAGCAGTACTTC. This encodes CSVPSTTSGTRSYEQYF.